This is a list of T cell receptor beta chains from one sample in a study of T cell responses to AZD1222 COVID-19 vaccine. The assay was immunoSEQ multiplex PCR, and TCRdb's table has in-frame clones only and misses some. This sample yields fewer than 180,000 clones, of which more than 80% are seen a single time; 3% to 3.5% belongs to the top ten. The sequences come from peripheral blood, collected 28 days after the second AZD1222 dose. The origin of the receptors is an adult who received the AZD1222 COVID-19 vaccine. Both conserved end residues are part of each CDR3. A D gene is named only where the DNA matches it firmly. Clone size is shown for a subset of rows, as once, few, many or a class of expanded clone.

J | D | V | size | DNA | CDR3
TRBJ2-2 | TRBD2 | TRBV7-9 | - | TGTGCCAGCAGCGATGGACTAGTCATCACCGGGGAGCTGTTTTTT | CASSDGLVITGELFF
TRBJ1-1 | - | TRBV25-1 | - | TGTGCCAGCAGACAGACAGGCAGTAACACTGAAGCTTTCTTT | CASRQTGSNTEAFF
TRBJ2-7 | TRBD1 | TRBV6-5 | - | TGTGCCAGCAGTTGGGGACAGGGGGTTTACGAGCAGTACTTC | CASSWGQGVYEQYF
TRBJ2-7 | TRBD2 | TRBV4-1 | - | TGCGCCAGCAGCCAAGTTCCGGGACTAGCGGGAGGTGAGCAGTACTTC | CASSQVPGLAGGEQYF
TRBJ1-2 | TRBD1 | TRBV2 | - | TGTGCCAGCAGTTTAGGACAGGGGAACTATGGCTACACCTTC | CASSLGQGNYGYTF
TRBJ2-7 | TRBD2 | TRBV5-1 | once | TGCGCCAGCAGCTTGGAGGGACTATCTCCTTACGAGCAGTACTTC | CASSLEGLSPYEQYF
TRBJ1-5 | - | TRBV4-1 | - | TGCGCCAGCAGCCTTGAGGGGGGGGGTCAGCCCCAGCATTTT | CASSLEGGGQPQHF
TRBJ1-1 | - | TRBV19 | - | TGTGCCAGTAGTCTAGGCCAGGCGAACACTGAAGCTTTCTTT | CASSLGQANTEAFF
TRBJ2-7 | - | TRBV7-6 | - | TGTGCCAGCAGCTTAGAACGAGGGCGCGAGCAGTACTTC | CASSLERGREQYF
TRBJ2-5 | - | TRBV5-1 | - | TGCGCCAGCAGCTCTCAAGAGACCCAGTACTTC | CASSSQETQYF
TRBJ2-5 | TRBD1 | TRBV19 | few | TGTGCCAGTAGTAGCCCCTCGGAAAAATCTTCGGACAGGGTTCCCCAAGAGACCCAGTACTTC | CASSSPSEKSSDRVPQETQYF
TRBJ2-1 | - | TRBV21-1 | - | TGTGCCAGCCACACTAGCGCGACATACAATGAGCAGTTCTTC | CASHTSATYNEQFF
TRBJ2-5 | - | TRBV13 | - | TGTGCCAGCAGCTTAGACAGGGAGACCCAGTACTTC | CASSLDRETQYF